These T cell receptor beta chains were read from a single sample in a study of OX40 agonist ivuxolimab in advanced cancers. Clones were read by immunoSEQ multiplex PCR, and TCRdb kept only the in-frame ones, dropping some. The sample consists of 70,000 to 85,000 clones, about 94% of them appearing once. The material sequenced was CD4+ or CD8+ T cells sorted from blood, taken in a trial of the OX40 agonist ivuxolimab. All receptors come from an adult with an advanced solid tumor such as melanoma, head and neck, liver or kidney cancer. CDR3s include the opening cysteine and the closing phenylalanine or tryptophan. D genes are given only for firm matches. Only some rows state a clone size, as once, few, many or a class for expanded clones.

D gene	V gene	J gene	CDR3 length	clone size	CDR3 DNA	CDR3 protein
-	TRBV7-8	TRBJ1-5	18	-	TGTGCCAGCAGCAATCTTCCGGGATTCATCCTTAGCAATCAGCCCCAGCATTTT	CASSNLPGFILSNQPQHF
TRBD1	TRBV7-9	TRBJ1-1	14	-	TGTGCCATCGGACAGGGATTAAACAATAAAGGAGCTTTCTTT	CAIGQGLNNKGAFF
-	TRBV5-1	TRBJ2-1	11	-	TGCGCCAGCAGCTTTTCCAATGAGCAGTTCTTC	CASSFSNEQFF
TRBD2	TRBV4-3	TRBJ2-2	16	-	TGCGCCAGCAGCCAAGACAAGCGGGAGAGGACCGGGGAGCTGTTTTTT	CASSQDKRERTGELFF
-	TRBV9	TRBJ2-4	13	-	TGTGCCAGCAGCGGCTTAGCCAAAAACATTCAGTACTTC	CASSGLAKNIQYF
-	TRBV5-1	TRBJ1-1	12	once	TGCGCCAGCAGCATTGAGGGCACTGAAGCTTTCTTT	CASSIEGTEAFF
-	TRBV9	TRBJ1-3	14	-	TGTGCCAGCAGCGTATCGGACTCTGGAAACACCATATATTTT	CASSVSDSGNTIYF
-	TRBV11-2	TRBJ2-2	15	-	TGTGCCAGCAGCTTAGTCGCTAGTGCCTCCGGGGAGCTGTTTTTT	CASSLVASASGELFF
-	TRBV19	TRBJ2-1	16	-	TGTGCCAGTAGTATAGCTTACAGGCTGGCCTACAATGAGCAGTTCTTC	CASSIAYRLAYNEQFF
-	TRBV18	TRBJ2-1	15	-	TGTGCCAGCTCACCATGGGGGTTGGGTGGAAATGAGCAGTTCTTC	CASSPWGLGGNEQFF
TRBD1	TRBV9	TRBJ1-5	17	-	TGTGCCAGCAGCTCGGGACAGGGGGCAAGGGGCAATCAGCCCCAGCATTTT	CASSSGQGARGNQPQHF
-	TRBV4-3	TRBJ2-2	13	once	TGCGCCAGCAGCCCTCAAGACACCGGGGAGCTGTTTTTT	CASSPQDTGELFF
TRBD1	TRBV7-9	TRBJ1-2	15	-	TGTGCCAGCAGCTTAACGCGGATGACAGGGGATGGCTACACCTTC	CASSLTRMTGDGYTF
TRBD2	TRBV27	TRBJ2-7	15	-	TGTGCCAGCAGTGCCGGGACTAGCGGAGCTACGAAGCAGTACTTC	CASSAGTSGATKQYF
TRBD1	TRBV15	TRBJ1-4	17	-	TGTGCCACCAGCAGCTTGGGACAGGGGGCAACTAATGAAAAACTGTTTTTT	CATSSLGQGATNEKLFF
TRBD2	TRBV5-1	TRBJ2-1	17	-	TGCGCCAGCAGCTCACAGGGACTAGCGGGAACTGACAATGAGCAGTTCTTC	CASSSQGLAGTDNEQFF
-	TRBV15	TRBJ1-1	13	-	TGTGCCACCAGCAGCGCCCCGGGGGCCGAAGCTTTCTTT	CATSSAPGAEAFF
-	TRBV25-1	TRBJ2-7	12	-	TGTGCCAGCGGGGACGGATCCTACGAGCAGTACTTC	CASGDGSYEQYF
-	TRBV13	TRBJ1-1	16	-	TGTGCCAGCAGCCCGCGGGAGGACAGAGGGTGGACTGAAGCTTTCTTT	CASSPREDRGWTEAFF
TRBD1	TRBV9	TRBJ2-7	15	-	TGTGCCAGCAGCGTATCGACAGGGGCGTACTACGAGCAGTACTTC	CASSVSTGAYYEQYF
TRBD2	TRBV6-4	TRBJ2-1	14	once	TGTGCCAGCAGTACTAGCGGGAGGTACAATGAGCAGTTCTTC	CASSTSGRYNEQFF
TRBD2	TRBV14	TRBJ2-1	17	-	TGTGCCAGCAGCCAAGTTAACGGGAGGGCCGGGGGCAATGAGCAGTTCTTC	CASSQVNGRAGGNEQFF
-	TRBV4-1	TRBJ2-1	13	-	TGCGCCAGCAGCCTCCGGAATGCGGATGAGCAGTTCTTC	CASSLRNADEQFF
TRBD1	TRBV5-4	TRBJ2-7	16	-	TGTGCCAGCAGCTTAGAGGTAGGGACAGTCTCCTACGAGCAGTACTTC	CASSLEVGTVSYEQYF
-	TRBV5-6	TRBJ1-5	14	-	TGTGCCAGCAGCCGAGTGGGGCGCAATCAGCCCCAGCATTTT	CASSRVGRNQPQHF
-	TRBV4-1	TRBJ2-1	14	-	TGCGCCAGCAGCCGGGGGGCGGGGGACAATGAGCAGTTCTTC	CASSRGAGDNEQFF
-	TRBV19	TRBJ1-2	16	-	TGTGCCAGTAGTATGGATTCGGGGGGCGCTTACTATGGCTACACCTTC	CASSMDSGGAYYGYTF
-	TRBV7-2	TRBJ2-4	14	-	TGTGCCAGCAGCTTAGTAGGAGGGGGGAACATTCAGTACTTC	CASSLVGGGNIQYF
-	TRBV9	TRBJ2-4	13	-	TGTGCCAGCAGCGTGGGCAGACAAAACATTCAGTACTTC	CASSVGRQNIQYF
-	TRBV19	TRBJ2-2	18	-	TGTGCCAGTAGTAGCTCGGGTTTCGAGCGGGCGAACACCGGGGAGCTGTTTTTT	CASSSSGFERANTGELFF
-	TRBV9	TRBJ2-3	16	once	TGTGCCAGCAGCGGAAAAGCCGGGACTAGCACAGATACGCAGTATTTT	CASSGKAGTSTDTQYF
-	TRBV13	TRBJ2-1	14	-	TGTGCCAGCAGCTTAGGTACTAGTCAGAGCGACCTTATCTTC	CASSLGTSQSDLIF
-	TRBV6-5	TRBJ2-7	12	-	TGTGCCAGCAGTTGGACATCCTACGAGCAGTACTTC	CASSWTSYEQYF
-	TRBV6-5	TRBJ2-2	12	-	TGTGCCAGCAGTTTTCGCACCGGGGAGCTGTTTTTT	CASSFRTGELFF
-	TRBV27	TRBJ2-1	14	-	TGTGCCAGCAGTTTACTCGACTCCTACAATGAGCAGTTCTTC	CASSLLDSYNEQFF
-	TRBV7-2	TRBJ2-7	17	-	TGTGCCAGCAGCTTAGAGGGCGGTTATCCTTTGGCTGGCGAGCAGTACTTC	CASSLEGGYPLAGEQYF